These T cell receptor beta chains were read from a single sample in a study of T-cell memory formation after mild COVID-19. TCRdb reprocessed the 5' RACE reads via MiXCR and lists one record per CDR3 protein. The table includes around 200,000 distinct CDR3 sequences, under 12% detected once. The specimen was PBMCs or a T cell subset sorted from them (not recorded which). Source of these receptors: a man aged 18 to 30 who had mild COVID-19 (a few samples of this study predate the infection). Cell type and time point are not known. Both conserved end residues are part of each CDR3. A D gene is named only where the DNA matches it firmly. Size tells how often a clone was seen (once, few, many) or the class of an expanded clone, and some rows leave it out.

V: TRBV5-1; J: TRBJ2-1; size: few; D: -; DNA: TGCGCCAGCATGTCGACAACGGCTGGTGAGCAGTTCTTC; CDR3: CASMSTTAGEQFF
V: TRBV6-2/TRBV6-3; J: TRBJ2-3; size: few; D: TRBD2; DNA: TGTGCCAGCAGTTCTCGACTAGCGGGGGGTTCGGGCACAGATACGCAGTATTTT; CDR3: CASSSRLAGGSGTDTQYF
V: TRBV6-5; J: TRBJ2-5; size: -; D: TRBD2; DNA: TGTGCCAGCAGTTACTCCCGCTTCTCAGCGGGGGAGACCCAGTACTTC; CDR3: CASSYSRFSAGETQYF
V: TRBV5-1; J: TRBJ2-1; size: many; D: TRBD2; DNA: TGCGCCAGCAGCTACTTTGGCGGGGGATCCTACAATGAGCAGTTCTTC; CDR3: CASSYFGGGSYNEQFF
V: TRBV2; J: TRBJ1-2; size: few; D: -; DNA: TGTGCCAGCCCAGGGGTATACTATGGCTACACCTTC; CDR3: CASPGVYYGYTF
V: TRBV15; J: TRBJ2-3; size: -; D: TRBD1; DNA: TGTGCCACCAGCAGAGTGGGACAGGTGGCTACGCAGTATTTT; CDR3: CATSRVGQVATQYF
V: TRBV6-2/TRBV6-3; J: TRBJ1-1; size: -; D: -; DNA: TGTGCCAGCAACATGGTGCTAAACACTGAAGCTTTCTTT; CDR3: CASNMVLNTEAFF
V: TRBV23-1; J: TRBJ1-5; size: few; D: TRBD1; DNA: TGCGCCAGCAGTCATCGACAGGGGTGGACTCAGCCCCAGCATTTT; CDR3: CASSHRQGWTQPQHF
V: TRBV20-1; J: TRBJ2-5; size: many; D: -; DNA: TGCAGTGCTAATCGAGGAGGGGGGCGAGGGGAGACCCAGTACTTC; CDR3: CSANRGGGRGETQYF
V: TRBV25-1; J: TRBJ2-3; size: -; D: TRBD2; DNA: TGTGCCAGCAGAGAAGAACTAGCGGGGGGTACGCAGTATTTT; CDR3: CASREELAGGTQYF
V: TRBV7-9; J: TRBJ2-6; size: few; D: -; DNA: TGTGCCAGCAGCGCGAACGGTCTGAGCTCTGGGGCCAACGTCCTGACTTTC; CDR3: CASSANGLSSGANVLTF
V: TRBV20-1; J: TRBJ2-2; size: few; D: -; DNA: TGCAGTGCTAGAGGTCTAGCGAACACCGGGGAGCTGTTTTTT; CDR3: CSARGLANTGELFF
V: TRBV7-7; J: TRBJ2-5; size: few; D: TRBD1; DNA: TGTGCTAGCAGCTTAGCCCCGACAGGGGGAAGGGAGACCCAGTACTTC; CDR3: CASSLAPTGGRETQYF
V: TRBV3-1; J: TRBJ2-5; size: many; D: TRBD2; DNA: TGTGCCAGCAGCACTAGCGGGGGGCAAGAGACCCAGTACTTC; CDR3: CASSTSGGQETQYF
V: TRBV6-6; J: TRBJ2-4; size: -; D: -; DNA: TGTGCCAGCACTGACCGGGGAGGCCGGAACATTCAGTACTTC; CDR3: CASTDRGGRNIQYF
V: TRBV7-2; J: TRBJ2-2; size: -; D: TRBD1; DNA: TGTGCCGTCCAGGGGGCTTGGGCCGGGGAGCTGTTTTTT; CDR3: CAVQGAWAGELFF
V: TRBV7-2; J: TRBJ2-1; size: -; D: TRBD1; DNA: TGTGCCAGCAGCCCCGGGACAGTTAACAATGAGCAGTTCTTC; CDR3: CASSPGTVNNEQFF
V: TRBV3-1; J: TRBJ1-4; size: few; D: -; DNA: TGTGCCAGCAGCCCAGTAACAGGGACTAATGAAAAACTGTTTTTT; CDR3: CASSPVTGTNEKLFF
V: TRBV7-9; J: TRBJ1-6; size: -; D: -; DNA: TGTGCCAGCACCCCCTGGGCGGGGAATTCACCCCTCCACTTT; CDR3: CASTPWAGNSPLHF
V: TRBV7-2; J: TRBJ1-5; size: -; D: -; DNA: TGTGCCAGCAGCCCTTCGAAGGGATTTCAGCCCCAGCATTTT; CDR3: CASSPSKGFQPQHF
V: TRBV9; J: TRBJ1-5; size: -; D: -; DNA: TGTGCCAGCAGCGCCGGGACGGATAGCAATCAGCCCCAGCATTTT; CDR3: CASSAGTDSNQPQHF
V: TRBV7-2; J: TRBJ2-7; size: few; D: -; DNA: TGTGCCAGCAGCTTTCCCGCCGGACGAGTCGGGCAGTACTTC; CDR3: CASSFPAGRVGQYF
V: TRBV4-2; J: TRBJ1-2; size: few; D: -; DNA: TGTGCCAGCAGCCAAGTATCCAATAACGCGGGAGGCTACACCTTC; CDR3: CASSQVSNNAGGYTF
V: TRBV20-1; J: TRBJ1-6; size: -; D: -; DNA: TGCAGTGCCGTGGCGGGGTCCTATAATTCACCCCTCCACTTT; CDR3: CSAVAGSYNSPLHF
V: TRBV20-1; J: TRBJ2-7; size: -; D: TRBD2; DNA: TGCAGTGCTACGAGGGGCCTAGCGGGGGCATCCTACGAGCAGTACTTC; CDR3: CSATRGLAGASYEQYF
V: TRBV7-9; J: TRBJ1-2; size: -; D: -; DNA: TGTGCCAGCAGCTTGAGGGTACATGGCTACACCTTC; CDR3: CASSLRVHGYTF
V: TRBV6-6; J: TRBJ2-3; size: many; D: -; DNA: TGTGCCAGCAGGTTCGGGGGGCGCGGGACAGATACGCAGTATTTT; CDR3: CASRFGGRGTDTQYF
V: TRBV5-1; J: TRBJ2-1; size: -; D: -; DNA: TGCGCCAGCAGCTTGACCCTGACGCTTTCCTCCTACAATGAGCAGTTCTTC; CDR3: CASSLTLTLSSYNEQFF
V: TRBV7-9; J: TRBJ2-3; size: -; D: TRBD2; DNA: TGTGCCAGCAGCAAACCAGCGGGGAACACAGATACGCAGTATTTT; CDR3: CASSKPAGNTDTQYF